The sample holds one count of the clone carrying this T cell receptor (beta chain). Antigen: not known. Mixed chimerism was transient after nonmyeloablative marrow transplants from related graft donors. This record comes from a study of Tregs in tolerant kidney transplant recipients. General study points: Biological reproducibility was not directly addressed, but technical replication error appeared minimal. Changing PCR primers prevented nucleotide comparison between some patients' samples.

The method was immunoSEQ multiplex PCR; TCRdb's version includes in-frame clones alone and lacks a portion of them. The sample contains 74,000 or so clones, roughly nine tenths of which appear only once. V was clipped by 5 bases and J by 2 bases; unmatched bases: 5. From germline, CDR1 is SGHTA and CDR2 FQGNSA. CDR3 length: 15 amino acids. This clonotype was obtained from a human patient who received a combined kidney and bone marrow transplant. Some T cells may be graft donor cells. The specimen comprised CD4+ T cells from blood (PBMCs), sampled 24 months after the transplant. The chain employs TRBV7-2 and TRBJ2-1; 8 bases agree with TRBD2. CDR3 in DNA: TGTGCCAGCAGCCCTAGCGGGCGTACCTACAATGAGCAGTTCTTC. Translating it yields CASSPSGRTYNEQFF.